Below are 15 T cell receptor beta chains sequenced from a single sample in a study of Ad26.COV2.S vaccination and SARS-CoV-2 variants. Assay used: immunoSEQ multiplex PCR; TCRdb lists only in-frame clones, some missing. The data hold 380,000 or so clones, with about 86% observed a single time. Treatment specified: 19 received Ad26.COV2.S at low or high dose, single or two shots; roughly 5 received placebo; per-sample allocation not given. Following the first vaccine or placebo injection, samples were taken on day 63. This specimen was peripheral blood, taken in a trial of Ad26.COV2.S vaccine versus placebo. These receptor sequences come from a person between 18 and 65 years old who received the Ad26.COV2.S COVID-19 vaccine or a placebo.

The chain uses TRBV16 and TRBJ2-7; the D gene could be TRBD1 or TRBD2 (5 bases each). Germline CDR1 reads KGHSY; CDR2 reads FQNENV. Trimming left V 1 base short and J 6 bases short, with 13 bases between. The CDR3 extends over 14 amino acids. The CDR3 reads CASSQFNTGTEQYF. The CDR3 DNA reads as TGTGCCAGCAGCCAATTTAACACCGGGACCGAGCAGTACTTC.

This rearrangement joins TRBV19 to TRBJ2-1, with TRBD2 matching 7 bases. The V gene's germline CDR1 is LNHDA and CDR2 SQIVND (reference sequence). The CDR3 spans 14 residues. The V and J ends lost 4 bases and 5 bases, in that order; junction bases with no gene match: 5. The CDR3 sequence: CASSKAGNNNEQFF. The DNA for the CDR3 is TGTGCCAGTAGTAAAGCGGGAAACAACAATGAGCAGTTCTTC.

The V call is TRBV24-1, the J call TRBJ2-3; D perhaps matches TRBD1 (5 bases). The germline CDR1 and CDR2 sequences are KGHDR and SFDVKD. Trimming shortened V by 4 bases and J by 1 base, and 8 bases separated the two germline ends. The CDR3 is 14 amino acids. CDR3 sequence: CATSEPGRTDTQYF. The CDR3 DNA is TGTGCCACCAGTGAGCCAGGGCGCACAGATACGCAGTATTTT.

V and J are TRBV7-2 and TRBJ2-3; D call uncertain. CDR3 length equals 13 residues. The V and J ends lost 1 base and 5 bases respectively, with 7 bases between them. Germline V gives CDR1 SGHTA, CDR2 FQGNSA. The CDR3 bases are TGTGCCAGCAGCTTAGGAGGCAGAGATACGCAGTATTTT. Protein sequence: CASSLGGRDTQYF.

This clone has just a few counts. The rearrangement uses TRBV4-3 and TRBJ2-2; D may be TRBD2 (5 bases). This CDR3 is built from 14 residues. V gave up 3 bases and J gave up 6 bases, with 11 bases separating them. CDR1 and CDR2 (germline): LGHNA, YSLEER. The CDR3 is CASSQIWRAGELFF. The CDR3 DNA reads TGCGCCAGCAGCCAGATTTGGCGGGCCGGGGAGCTGTTTTTT.

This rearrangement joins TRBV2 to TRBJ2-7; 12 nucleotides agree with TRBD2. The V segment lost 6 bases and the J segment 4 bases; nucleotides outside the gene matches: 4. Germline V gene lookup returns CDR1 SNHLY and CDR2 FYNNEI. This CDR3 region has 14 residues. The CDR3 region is CASSVLAGGYEQYF. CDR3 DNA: TGTGCCAGCAGCGTTCTAGCGGGGGGGTACGAGCAGTACTTC.

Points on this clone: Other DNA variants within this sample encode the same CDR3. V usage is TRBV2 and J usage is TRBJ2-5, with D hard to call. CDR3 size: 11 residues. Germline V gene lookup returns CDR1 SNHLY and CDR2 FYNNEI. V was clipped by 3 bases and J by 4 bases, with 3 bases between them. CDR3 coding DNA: TGTGCCAGCAGTGAGGGAGAGACCCAGTACTTC. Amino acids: CASSEGETQYF.

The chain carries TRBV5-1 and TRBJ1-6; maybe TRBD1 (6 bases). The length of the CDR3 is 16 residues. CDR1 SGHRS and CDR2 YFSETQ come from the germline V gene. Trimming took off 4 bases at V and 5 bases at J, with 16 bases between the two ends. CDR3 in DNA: TGCGCCAGCAGCCGTGGGGGGCGCGAGGATAATTCACCCCTCCACTTT. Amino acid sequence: CASSRGGREDNSPLHF.

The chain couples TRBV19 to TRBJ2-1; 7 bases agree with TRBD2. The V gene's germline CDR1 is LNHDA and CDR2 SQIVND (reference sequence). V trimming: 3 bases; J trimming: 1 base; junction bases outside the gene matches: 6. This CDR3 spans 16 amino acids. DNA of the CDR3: TGTGCCAGTAGTATTAGACTAGCTCGGTCCTACAATGAGCAGTTCTTC. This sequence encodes CASSIRLARSYNEQFF.

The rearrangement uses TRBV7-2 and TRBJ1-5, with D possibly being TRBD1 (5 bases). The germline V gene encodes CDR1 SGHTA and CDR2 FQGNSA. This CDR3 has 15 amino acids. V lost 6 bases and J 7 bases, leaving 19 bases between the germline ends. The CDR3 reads CASSPPGGWDQPQHF. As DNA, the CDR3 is TGTGCCAGCAGTCCTCCGGGGGGGTGGGACCAGCCCCAGCATTTT.

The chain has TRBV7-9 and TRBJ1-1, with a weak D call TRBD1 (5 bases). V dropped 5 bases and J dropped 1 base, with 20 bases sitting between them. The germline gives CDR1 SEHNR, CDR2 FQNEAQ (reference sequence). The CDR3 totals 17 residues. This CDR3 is CASSNPPGGIRNTEAFF. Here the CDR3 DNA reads TGTGCCAGCAGCAACCCACCGGGGGGAATCCGGAACACTGAAGCTTTCTTT.

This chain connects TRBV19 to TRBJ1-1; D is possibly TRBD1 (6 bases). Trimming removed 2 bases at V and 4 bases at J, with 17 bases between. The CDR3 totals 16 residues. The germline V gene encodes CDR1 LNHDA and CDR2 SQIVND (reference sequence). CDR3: CASSIRGGQGLTEAFF. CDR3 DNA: TGTGCCAGTAGTATACGGGGGGGGCAGGGACTCACTGAAGCTTTCTTT.

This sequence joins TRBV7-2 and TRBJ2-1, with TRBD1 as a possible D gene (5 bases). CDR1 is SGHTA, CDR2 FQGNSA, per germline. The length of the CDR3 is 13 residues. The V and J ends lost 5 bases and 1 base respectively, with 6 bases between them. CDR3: CASSRQSYNEQFF. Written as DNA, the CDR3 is TGTGCCAGCAGCCGACAGTCCTACAATGAGCAGTTCTTC. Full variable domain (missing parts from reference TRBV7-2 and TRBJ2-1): GAGVSQSPSNKVTEKGKDVELRCDPISGHTALYWYRQSLGQGLEFLIYFQGNSAPDKSGLPSDRFSAERTGGSVSTLTIQRTQQEDSAVYLCASSRQSYNEQFFGPGTRLTVL.

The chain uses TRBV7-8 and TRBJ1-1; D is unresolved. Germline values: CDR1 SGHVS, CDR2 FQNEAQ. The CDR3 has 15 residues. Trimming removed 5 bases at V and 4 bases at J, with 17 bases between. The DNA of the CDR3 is TGTGCCAGCAGCCCAGAGAGAAGGACGACCACTGAAGCTTTCTTT. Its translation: CASSPERRTTTEAFF.

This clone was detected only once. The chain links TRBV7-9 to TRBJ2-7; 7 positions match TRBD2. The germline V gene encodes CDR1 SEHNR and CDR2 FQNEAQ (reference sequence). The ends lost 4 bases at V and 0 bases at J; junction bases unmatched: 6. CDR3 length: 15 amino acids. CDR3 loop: CASSSLAVSSYEQYF. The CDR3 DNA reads TGTGCCAGCAGCTCCCTAGCGGTGAGCTCCTACGAGCAGTACTTC.